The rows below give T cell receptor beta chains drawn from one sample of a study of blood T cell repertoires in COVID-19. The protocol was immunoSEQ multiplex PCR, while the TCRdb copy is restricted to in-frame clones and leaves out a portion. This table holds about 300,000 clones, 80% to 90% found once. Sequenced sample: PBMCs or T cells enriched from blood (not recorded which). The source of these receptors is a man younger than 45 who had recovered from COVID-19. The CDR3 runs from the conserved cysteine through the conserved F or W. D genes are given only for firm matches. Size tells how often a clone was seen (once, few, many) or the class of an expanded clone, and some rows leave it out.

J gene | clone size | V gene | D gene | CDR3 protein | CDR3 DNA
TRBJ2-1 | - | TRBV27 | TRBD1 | CASRPWTGERKDEQFF | TGTGCCAGCAGACCCTGGACAGGGGAGCGAAAGGATGAGCAGTTCTTC
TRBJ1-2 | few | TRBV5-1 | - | CASSPWTVDGGYTF | TGCGCCAGCAGCCCCTGGACAGTTGATGGTGGCTACACCTTC
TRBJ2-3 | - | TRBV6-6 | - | CASSRLMGRRTADTQYF | TGTGCCAGCAGTCGACTTATGGGGAGAAGGACAGCAGATACGCAGTATTTT
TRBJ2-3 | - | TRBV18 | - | CASSLGLADTQYF | TGTGCCAGCTCCCTGGGACTGGCAGATACGCAGTATTTT
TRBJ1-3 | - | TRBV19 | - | CASNGVERSSGNTIYF | TGTGCCAGCAACGGCGTCGAGAGGAGCTCTGGAAACACCATATATTTT
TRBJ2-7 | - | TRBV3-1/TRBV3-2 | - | CASSQDGRGSSYEQYF | TGTGCCAGCAGCCAAGATGGGCGGGGCAGCTCCTACGAGCAGTACTTC
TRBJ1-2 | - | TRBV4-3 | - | CASSQGPTGANYGYTF | TGCGCCAGCAGCCAAGGACCGACAGGCGCTAACTATGGCTACACCTTC
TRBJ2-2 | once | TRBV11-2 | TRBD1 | CASSPTGDTGELFF | TGTGCCAGCAGCCCTACAGGGGACACCGGGGAGCTGTTTTTT
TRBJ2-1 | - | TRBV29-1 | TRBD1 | CSFGQGAVNEQFF | TGCAGCTTTGGACAGGGGGCGGTGAATGAGCAGTTCTTC
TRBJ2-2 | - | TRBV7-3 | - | CASSPLGTGELFF | TGTGCCAGCAGCCCGCTCGGGACCGGGGAGCTGTTTTTT
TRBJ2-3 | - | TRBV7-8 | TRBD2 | CASSLDLAGETTDTQYF | TGTGCCAGCAGCTTAGACTTAGCGGGGGAGACCACAGATACGCAGTATTTT
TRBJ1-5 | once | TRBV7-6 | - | CASSLGTYSNQPQHF | TGTGCCAGCAGCTTAGGGACATATAGCAATCAGCCCCAGCATTTT
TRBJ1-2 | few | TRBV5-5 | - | CARPAYSLRGGANYGYTF | TGTGCCAGACCGGCATATTCTCTACGGGGGGGAGCTAACTATGGCTACACCTTC
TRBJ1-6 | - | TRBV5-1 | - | CASTEGRSYNSPLHF | TGCGCCAGCACCGAGGGGAGGTCCTATAATTCACCCCTCCACTTT
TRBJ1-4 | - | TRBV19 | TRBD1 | CASSPWDRVRSSEKLFF | TGTGCCAGTAGCCCCTGGGACAGGGTCCGATCATCCGAAAAACTGTTTTTT
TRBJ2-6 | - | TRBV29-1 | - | CSVEELLNSGANVLTF | TGCAGCGTTGAAGAACTCCTGAACTCTGGGGCCAACGTCCTGACTTTC
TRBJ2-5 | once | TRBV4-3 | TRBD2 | CASSQDVPSGGAGETQYF | TGCGCCAGCAGCCAAGATGTGCCTAGCGGGGGGGCCGGGGAGACCCAGTACTTC
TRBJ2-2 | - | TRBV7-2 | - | CASSLDGLNTGELFF | TGTGCCAGCAGCTTAGATGGCTTGAACACCGGGGAGCTGTTTTTT
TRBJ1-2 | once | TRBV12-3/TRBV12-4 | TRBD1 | CASRRQGYYGYTF | TGTGCCAGCAGACGACAGGGGTACTATGGCTACACCTTC
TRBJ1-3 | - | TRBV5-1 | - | CASSASGSGNTIYF | TGCGCCAGCAGCGCGTCGGGATCTGGAAACACCATATATTTT
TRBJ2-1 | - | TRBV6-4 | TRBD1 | CASSDGTGVNEQFF | TGTGCCAGCAGTGATGGGACAGGGGTTAATGAGCAGTTCTTC
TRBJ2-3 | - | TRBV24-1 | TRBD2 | CATSDAGLGSDTQYF | TGTGCCACCAGTGACGCCGGACTAGGCTCAGATACGCAGTATTTT
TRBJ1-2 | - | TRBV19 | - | CASRHNLWGYTF | TGTGCCAGTAGACACAACCTTTGGGGCTACACCTTC
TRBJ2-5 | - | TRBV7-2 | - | CASSVDRLQETQYF | TGTGCCAGCAGCGTCGACAGGCTTCAAGAGACCCAGTACTTC
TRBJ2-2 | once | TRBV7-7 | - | CASSLNTNTGELFF | TGTGCTAGCAGCTTAAACACGAACACCGGGGAGCTGTTTTTT
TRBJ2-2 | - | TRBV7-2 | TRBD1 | CASSRQSQGNTGELFF | TGTGCCAGCAGCCGGCAGTCACAGGGGAATACCGGGGAGCTGTTTTTT
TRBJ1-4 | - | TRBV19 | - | CASTPTATRDEKLFF | TGTGCCAGTACCCCGACCGCCACCCGGGATGAAAAACTGTTTTTT
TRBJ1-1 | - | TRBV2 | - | CASSYSGRETEAFF | TGTGCCAGCAGTTATTCCGGCCGGGAGACTGAAGCTTTCTTT
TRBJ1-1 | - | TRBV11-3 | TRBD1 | CASSFGTGGAFF | TGTGCCAGCAGCTTCGGGACAGGGGGAGCTTTCTTT
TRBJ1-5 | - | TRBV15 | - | CATSRDRSNQPQHF | TGTGCCACCAGCAGAGATCGTAGCAATCAGCCCCAGCATTTT
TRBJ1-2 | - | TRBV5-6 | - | CASSSRQFYNYGYTF | TGTGCCAGCAGCTCTAGACAGTTCTATAACTATGGCTACACCTTC
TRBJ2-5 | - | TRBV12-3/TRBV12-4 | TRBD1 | CASSPGQGGTQYF | TGTGCCAGCAGTCCGGGACAGGGGGGGACCCAGTACTTC
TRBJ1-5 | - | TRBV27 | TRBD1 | CASRQGQGLGQPQHF | TGTGCCAGCAGACAAGGACAGGGTTTGGGTCAGCCCCAGCATTTT
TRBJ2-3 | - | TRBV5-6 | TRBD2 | CASSLVSGGITDTQYF | TGTGCCAGCAGCTTGGTTAGCGGGGGGATCACAGATACGCAGTATTTT
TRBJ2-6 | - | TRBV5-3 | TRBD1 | CARSLPGQSSGANVLTF | TGTGCCAGAAGCCTCCCGGGACAGAGCTCTGGGGCCAACGTCCTGACTTTC
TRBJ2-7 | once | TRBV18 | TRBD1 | CASRKTGVSEQYF | TGTGCCAGCCGAAAGACAGGGGTCTCCGAGCAGTACTTC
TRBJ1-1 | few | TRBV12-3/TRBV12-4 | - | CASSLAGVPEAFF | TGTGCCAGCAGTTTAGCAGGGGTCCCTGAAGCTTTCTTT
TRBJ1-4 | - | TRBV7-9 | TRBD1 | CASSLGRTGGPENEKLFF | TGTGCCAGCAGCTTAGGTAGGACAGGTGGACCGGAGAATGAAAAACTGTTTTTT
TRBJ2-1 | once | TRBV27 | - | CASGTNEQFF | TGTGCCAGCGGGACAAATGAGCAGTTCTTC
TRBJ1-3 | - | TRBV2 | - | CASSLVFSGNTIYF | TGTGCCAGCAGCCTAGTATTCTCTGGAAACACCATATATTTT
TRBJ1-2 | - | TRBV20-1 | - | CSASPLPRNYGYTF | TGCAGTGCTAGTCCCCTACCCCGGAACTATGGCTACACCTTC
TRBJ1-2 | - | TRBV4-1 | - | CASSQDGTDYGYTF | TGCGCCAGCAGCCAAGATGGCACAGACTATGGCTACACCTTC
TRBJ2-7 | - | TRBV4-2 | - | CASSQDRTSSYEQYF | TGTGCCAGCAGCCAAGATCGTACTAGCTCCTACGAGCAGTACTTC
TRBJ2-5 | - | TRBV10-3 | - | CAISVEFGETQYF | TGTGCCATCAGTGTTGAGTTTGGAGAGACCCAGTACTTC
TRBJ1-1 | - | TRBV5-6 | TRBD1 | CASSLAGTGKAEAFF | TGTGCCAGCAGCTTGGCCGGGACAGGTAAGGCCGAAGCTTTCTTT
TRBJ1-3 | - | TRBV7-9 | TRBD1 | CASSLTRTGRNTIYF | TGTGCCAGCAGCCTGACCAGGACAGGGAGGAACACCATATATTTT
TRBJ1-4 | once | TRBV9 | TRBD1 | CASSPLDRGDEKLFF | TGTGCCAGCAGCCCTCTGGACAGGGGAGATGAAAAACTGTTTTTT
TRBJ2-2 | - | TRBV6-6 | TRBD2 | CASLGLAKTGELFF | TGTGCCAGCCTGGGACTAGCAAAAACCGGGGAGCTGTTTTTT
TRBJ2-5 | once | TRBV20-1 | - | CSAQRGETQYF | TGCAGTGCCCAAAGGGGGGAGACCCAGTACTTC
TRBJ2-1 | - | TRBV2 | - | CASSLLGVDEQFF | TGTGCCAGCAGTCTGCTCGGGGTCGATGAGCAGTTCTTC
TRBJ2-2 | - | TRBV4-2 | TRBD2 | CASSQETSGIAGELFF | TGTGCCAGCAGCCAAGAGACTAGCGGAATCGCCGGGGAGCTGTTTTTT
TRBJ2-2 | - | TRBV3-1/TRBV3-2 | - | CASSQTRGMAGELFF | TGTGCCAGCAGCCAAACTCGGGGGATGGCCGGGGAGCTGTTTTTT
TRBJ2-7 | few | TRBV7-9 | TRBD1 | CASSLRTGTGGYEQYF | TGTGCCAGCAGCTTAAGGACCGGGACAGGGGGCTACGAGCAGTACTTC
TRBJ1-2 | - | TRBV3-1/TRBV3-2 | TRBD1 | CASSPPGQVSGYTF | TGTGCCAGCAGCCCCCCGGGACAGGTTTCTGGCTACACCTTC
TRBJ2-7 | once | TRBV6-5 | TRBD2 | CASSQRSSGGYEQYF | TGTGCCAGCAGCCAGCGTTCGAGCGGGGGCTACGAGCAGTACTTC
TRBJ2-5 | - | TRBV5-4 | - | CASSLGAGARMGKTQYF | TGTGCCAGCAGCCTAGGGGCGGGGGCAAGAATGGGAAAGACCCAGTACTTC